The rows below give T cell receptor beta chains drawn from one sample of a study of cytomegalovirus exposure and HLA in healthy donors. Assay used: immunoSEQ multiplex PCR; TCRdb lists only in-frame clones, some missing. The repertoire consists of about 82,000 clones, with approximately 74% occurring once and the leading ten covering about 6%. The sample consisted of PBMCs. These receptor sequences come from a woman between 50 and 59 years old in good health and CMV-seropositive. CDR3s include the opening cysteine and the closing phenylalanine or tryptophan. The order of the fields is D gene, V gene, J gene, clone size, CDR3 length, CDR3 DNA, CDR3 protein. A D gene is named only where the DNA matches it firmly. Clone size is not always given. Where it is, it says once, few, many or a class for expanded clones.

TRBD1	TRBV4-1	TRBJ1-1	-	15	TGCGCCAGCAGCCAGGTTGGACAGGGTGGCACTGAAGCTTTCTTT	CASSQVGQGGTEAFF
-	TRBV4-1	TRBJ1-5	few	15	TGCGCCAGCAGCCAGGGAGGAGCTGCCGGTGGTGCCCAGCATTTT	CASSQGGAAGGAQHF
-	TRBV7-6	TRBJ1-4	-	14	TGTGCCAGCAGCTTAATGTCGACTAATGAAAAACTGTTTTTT	CASSLMSTNEKLFF
-	TRBV15	TRBJ2-7	few	14	TGTGCCACCAGCAGAGATTACGGAGCCTACGAGCAGTACTTC	CATSRDYGAYEQYF
-	TRBV7-6	TRBJ1-5	-	16	TGTGCCAGCAGCCGATCCCCCGGCTCGGGAAATCAGCCCCAGCATTTT	CASSRSPGSGNQPQHF
TRBD2	TRBV28	TRBJ2-3	-	16	TGTGCCAGCAGTGGGACTAGCGGGAGGAGTACAGATACGCAGTATTTT	CASSGTSGRSTDTQYF
-	TRBV30	TRBJ2-2	-	12	TGTGCCTGGAGTGTATCCCAGTGGGAGCTGTTTTTT	CAWSVSQWELFF
TRBD2	TRBV6-6	TRBJ2-7	-	15	TGTGCCAGCAGTCAGCTAGCGGGAGGTACCTACGAGCAGTACTTC	CASSQLAGGTYEQYF
-	TRBV6-4	TRBJ1-6	few	14	TGTGCCAGCAGTGCGGCCGGGGTTGGTTCACCCCTCCACTTT	CASSAAGVGSPLHF
TRBD2	TRBV28	TRBJ2-1	-	12	TGTGCCAGCGCTAGCGGGATAGGCGAGCAGTTCTTC	CASASGIGEQFF
TRBD2	TRBV7-9	TRBJ2-1	-	15	TGTGCCAGCAGCTTACTAGCGGGAGTTGAAAATGAGCAGTTCTTC	CASSLLAGVENEQFF
-	TRBV18	TRBJ1-1	-	13	TGTGCCAGCTCATCCCGACAGAACACTGAAGCTTTCTTT	CASSSRQNTEAFF
-	TRBV10-3	TRBJ1-5	-	12	TGTGCCGTACGTGAGGGAGATCAGCCCCAGCATTTT	CAVREGDQPQHF
-	TRBV11-2	TRBJ2-7	-	14	TGTGCCAGCAGCCCTGCGACAGGAAACTACGAGCAGTACTTC	CASSPATGNYEQYF
-	TRBV6-5	TRBJ1-2	few	13	TGTGCCAGCAGTTACGGAGGGGACTATGGCTACACCTTC	CASSYGGDYGYTF
-	TRBV9	TRBJ2-5	-	14	TGTGCCAGCAGCGTAGCGGTGGGCGGGGAGACCCAGTACTTC	CASSVAVGGETQYF
-	TRBV11-1	TRBJ2-1	-	14	TGTGCCAGCAGCTTCCTTGGCGGGGCCAATGAGCAGTTCTTC	CASSFLGGANEQFF
-	TRBV15	TRBJ1-5	-	14	TGTGCCACCAGCAGTGCTACGAGGGTCCAGCCCCAGCATTTT	CATSSATRVQPQHF
-	TRBV18	TRBJ1-2	-	15	TGTGCCAGCTCACCAAAACTAGAATACCACTATGGCTACACCTTC	CASSPKLEYHYGYTF
-	TRBV5-6	TRBJ1-5	-	14	TGTGCCAGCAGCTTACAGGGCCGAGATCAGCCCCAGCATTTT	CASSLQGRDQPQHF
-	TRBV10-1	TRBJ1-1	-	13	TGCGCCAGCAGTGCGGGGAGGAACACTGAAGCTTTCTTT	CASSAGRNTEAFF
TRBD1	TRBV2	TRBJ1-5	-	11	TGTGCCAGCGGAGGACAGGAGGCCCAGCATTTT	CASGGQEAQHF
-	TRBV11-3	TRBJ1-2	-	14	TGTGCCAGCAGCCTGACGGATGGACAGCCGCGGCCGGCCTTC	CASSLTDGQPRPAF
-	TRBV29-1	TRBJ2-2	-	13	TGCAGCGGCTACAGCACGAACACCGGGGAGCTGTTTTTT	CSGYSTNTGELFF
-	TRBV6-6	TRBJ2-3	-	15	TGCGCCAGCAGCCCCCAGGGGTTTCGCACAGATACGCAGTATTTT	CASSPQGFRTDTQYF
-	TRBV7-9	TRBJ2-3	-	14	TGTGCCAGCAGCTGGGCTTCTAGCACAGATACGCAGTATTTT	CASSWASSTDTQYF
-	TRBV5-1	TRBJ1-5	-	15	TGCGCCAGCAGCGTAACAGGGACCTTGGGGCAGCCCCAGCATTTT	CASSVTGTLGQPQHF
TRBD2	TRBV9	TRBJ2-5	-	15	TGTGCCAGCAGCGTAGTGGCGGGAGGTCAAGAGACCCAGTACTTC	CASSVVAGGQETQYF
-	TRBV10-1	TRBJ2-7	-	13	TGCGCCAGCAGTTTCGAACCGGGTTACGAGCAGTACTTC	CASSFEPGYEQYF
-	TRBV5-5	TRBJ2-7	-	13	TGTGCCAGCAGCTTGGGACGGGCCTACGAGCAGTACTTC	CASSLGRAYEQYF
-	TRBV29-1	TRBJ2-7	-	12	TGCAGCGTTGACTCGAATCGCGACGAGCAGTACTTC	CSVDSNRDEQYF
-	TRBV2	TRBJ2-1	-	15	TGTGCCAGCAGGGAAGATCTAGTATCCTACAATGAGCAGTTCTTC	CASREDLVSYNEQFF
-	TRBV30	TRBJ1-2	once	14	TGTGCCTGGAGTGTACAGGCGGACACCTATGGCTACACCTTC	CAWSVQADTYGYTF
TRBD1	TRBV2	TRBJ2-7	-	15	TGTGCCAGCAGCGAACTAGGGACAGGGCCCCTCGAGCAGTACTTC	CASSELGTGPLEQYF
TRBD1	TRBV5-4	TRBJ2-5	-	16	TGTGCCAGCAGCTATGGCAGAGACAGGGTTGGAGAGACCCAGTACTTC	CASSYGRDRVGETQYF
-	TRBV28	TRBJ1-4	few	18	TGTGCCAGCAGTTTGATAGGCAGGGGCGCGGTGGGAGTTGAAAAACTGTTTTTT	CASSLIGRGAVGVEKLFF
TRBD1	TRBV11-2	TRBJ2-7	-	15	TGTGCCAGCAGCCACCCCAGGGGGTCAACCTACGAGCAGTACTTC	CASSHPRGSTYEQYF
TRBD1	TRBV5-1	TRBJ1-2	-	14	TGCGCCAGCAGCCCGGGGACAGTTGGGAATGGCTACACCTTC	CASSPGTVGNGYTF
TRBD1	TRBV28	TRBJ1-5	-	15	TGTGCCACCTCTCAGGGGGGCCATAGCAATCAGCCCCAGCATTTT	CATSQGGHSNQPQHF
-	TRBV30	TRBJ1-2	-	16	TGTGCCTGGAGTGCTCCTGCCGGGACACCTAACTATGGCTACACCTTC	CAWSAPAGTPNYGYTF